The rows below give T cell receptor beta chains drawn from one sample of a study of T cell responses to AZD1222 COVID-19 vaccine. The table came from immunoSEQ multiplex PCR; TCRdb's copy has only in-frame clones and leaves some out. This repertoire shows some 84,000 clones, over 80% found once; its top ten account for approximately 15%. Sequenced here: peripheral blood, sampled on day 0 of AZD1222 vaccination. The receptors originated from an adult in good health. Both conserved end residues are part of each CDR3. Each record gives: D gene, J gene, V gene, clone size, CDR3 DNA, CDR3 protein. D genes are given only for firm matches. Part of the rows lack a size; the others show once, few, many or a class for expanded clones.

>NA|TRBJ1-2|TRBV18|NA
TGTGCCAGCTCACCAACGGCAGATAACTATGGCTACACCTTC
CASSPTADNYGYTF
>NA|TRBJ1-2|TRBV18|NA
TGTGCCAGCTCAGAGGGACGGACCCAACCCTACACCTTC
CASSEGRTQPYTF
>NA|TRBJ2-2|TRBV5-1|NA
TGCGCCAGCAGCTTGGCTGGCGGAACGAACACCGGGGAGCTGTTTTTT
CASSLAGGTNTGELFF
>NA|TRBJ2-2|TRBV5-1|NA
TGCGCCAGCAGCCCTGGCCAGGGATTTTCGAACACCGGGGAGCTGTTTTTT
CASSPGQGFSNTGELFF
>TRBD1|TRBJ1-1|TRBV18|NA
TGTGCCAGCTCACCGGTGACAGGGGGCATGAACACTGAAGCTTTCTTT
CASSPVTGGMNTEAFF
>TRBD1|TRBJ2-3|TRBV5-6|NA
TGTGCCAGCAGCTTGACAGGGGGCTGGACAGATACGCAGTATTTT
CASSLTGGWTDTQYF
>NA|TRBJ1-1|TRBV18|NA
TGTGCCAGCTCACCCCAGAGGTCAAGGGGGAACACTGAAGCTTTCTTT
CASSPQRSRGNTEAFF
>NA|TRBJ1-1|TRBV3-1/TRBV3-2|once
TGTGCCAGCAGCCAAGACCCGGGCCTGGGGCTGGGCACTGAAGCTTTCTTT
CASSQDPGLGLGTEAFF
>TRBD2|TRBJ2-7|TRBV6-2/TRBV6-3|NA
TGTGCCAGCAGTTACTCGACTAGCGGGAGATTGGGCGAGCAGTACTTC
CASSYSTSGRLGEQYF
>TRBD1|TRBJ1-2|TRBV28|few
TGTGCCAGCAGCCCCCCGGACAGGTACTATGGCTACACCTTC
CASSPPDRYYGYTF
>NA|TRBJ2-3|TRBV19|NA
TGTGCCAGTAGTATTCTGTTTCTCCCACAGGGCGCAGATACGCAGTATTTT
CASSILFLPQGADTQYF
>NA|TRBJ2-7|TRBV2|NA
TGTGCCAGCAGTCCCCCCGGGGTCCGGCAGGTTGATGTGCAGTACTTC
CASSPPGVRQVDVQYF
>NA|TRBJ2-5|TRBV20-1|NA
TGCAGTGTAGCGGCCCAAGAGACCCAGTACTTC
CSVAAQETQYF
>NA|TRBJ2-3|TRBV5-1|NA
TGCGCCAGCAGCTTGGTTACGGCTAGCACAGATACGCAGTATTTT
CASSLVTASTDTQYF
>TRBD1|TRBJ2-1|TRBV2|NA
TGTGCCAGTAGCCTGAGGTCAGGGGGCTTTTCCTACAATGAGCAGTTCTTC
CASSLRSGGFSYNEQFF
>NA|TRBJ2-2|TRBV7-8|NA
TGTGCCAGCAGCCCAAGAGATTCGAACACCGGGGAGCTGTTTTTT
CASSPRDSNTGELFF
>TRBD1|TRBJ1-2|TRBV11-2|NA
TGTGCCAGCAGCTCCTTACAGGGGCCTGTGGGCTACACCTTC
CASSSLQGPVGYTF
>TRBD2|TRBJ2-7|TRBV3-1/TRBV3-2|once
TGTGCCAGCAGCCGCCAGAGGGGACTAGCGGGAGGCGAGCAGTACTTC
CASSRQRGLAGGEQYF
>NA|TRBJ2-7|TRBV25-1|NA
TGTGCCAGCGAGGTTGAGGCTTCCTACGAGCAGTACTTC
CASEVEASYEQYF
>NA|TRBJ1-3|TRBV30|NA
TGTGCCTGGAGTGAGGATAGCTCTGGAAACACCATATATTTT
CAWSEDSSGNTIYF
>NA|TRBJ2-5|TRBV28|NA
TGTGCCAGCAGTTTCAGGGGGGGGGAGACCCAGTACTTC
CASSFRGGETQYF
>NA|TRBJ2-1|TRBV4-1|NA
TGCGCCAGCAGCGGATCCGGGACTGACAGATACAATGAGCAGTTCTTC
CASSGSGTDRYNEQFF
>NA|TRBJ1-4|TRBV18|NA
TGTGCCAGCTCACCGGACTTATCTTCTGAAAAACTGTTTTTT
CASSPDLSSEKLFF
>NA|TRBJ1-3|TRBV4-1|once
TGCGCCAGCAGGCTAGGGAGCTCTGGAAACACCATATATTTT
CASRLGSSGNTIYF
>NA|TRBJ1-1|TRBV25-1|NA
TGTGCCAGCAGTCCAAACTTGGACCGAAGTGAAGCTTTCTTT
CASSPNLDRSEAFF
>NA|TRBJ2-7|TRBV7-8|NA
TGTGCCAGCAGCTTAGCCGACGGGGGGCCCGAGCAGTACTTC
CASSLADGGPEQYF
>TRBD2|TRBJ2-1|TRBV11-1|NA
TGTGCCAGCAGCTTAGCGCGGTGGTCTAGCGGGAGCCGGGGCAATGAGCAGTTCTTC
CASSLARWSSGSRGNEQFF
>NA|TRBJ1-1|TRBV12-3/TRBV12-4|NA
TGTGCCAGCAGTCCCCGGGGGACTGAAGCTTTCTTT
CASSPRGTEAFF
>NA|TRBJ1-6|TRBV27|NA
TGTGCCAGTTTCACGGGGGATAATTCACCCCTCCACTTT
CASFTGDNSPLHF
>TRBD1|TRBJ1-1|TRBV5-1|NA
TGCGCCAGCAGCGCGAGACAGGGGAGCACTGAAGCTTTCTTT
CASSARQGSTEAFF
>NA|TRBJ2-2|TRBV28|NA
TGTGCCAGCAGTTTAGTCGCTTTGGGGGAGCTGTTTTTT
CASSLVALGELFF
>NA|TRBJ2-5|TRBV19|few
TGTGCCAGTAGTAAGGGACGGGAGACCCAGTACTTC
CASSKGRETQYF
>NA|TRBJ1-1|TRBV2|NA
TGTGCCAGCATGACAGGAACCTTGAACACTGAAGCTTTCTTT
CASMTGTLNTEAFF
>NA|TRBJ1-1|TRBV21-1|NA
TGTGCCAGCAGCAAATCGGGTGAAGCTTTCTTT
CASSKSGEAFF
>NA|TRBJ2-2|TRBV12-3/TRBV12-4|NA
TGTGCCAGCAGTAGGAACACCGGGGAGCTGTTTTTT
CASSRNTGELFF